Listed here are 12 T cell receptor beta chains from one sample, sequenced in a study of T cell repertoires in cytomegalovirus infection. Using its own MiXCR run on the reads, TCRdb lists one record per CDR3 protein. The sample includes about 180,000 distinct CDR3 sequences, approximately 14% of them seen just once. Sequencing was done on a sample of PBMCs. The receptors shown here come from a human donor in good health (CMV status not recorded). Some clones in this sample may be carry-over from other donors' samples.

The CDR3 DNA is TGTGCCAGTATATCAACAGGTAACACTGAAGCTTTCTTT. Its protein is CASISTGNTEAFF. The rearrangement joins TRBV19 to TRBJ1-1, with a possible D match to TRBD1 (5 bases). Trimming took off 7 bases at V and 2 bases at J, with 11 bases between the two ends. The CDR3 covers 13 residues. CDR1 is LNHDA, CDR2 SQIVND, per germline (reference sequence). The variable domain in full, completed from reference TRBV19 and TRBJ1-1, reads DGGITQSPKYLFRKEGQNVTLSCEQNLNHDAMYWYRQDPGQGLRLIYYSQIVNDFQKGDIAEGYSVSREKKESFPLTVTSAQKNPTAFYLCASISTGNTEAFFGQGTRLTVV.

In its sample, this clonotype was seen a few times. The chain links TRBV14 to TRBJ1-1; D not resolved. Trimming stripped 0 bases from V and 11 bases from J, with 13 bases between. CDR3 length: 13 amino acids. Per germline, CDR1 SGHDN and CDR2 FVKESK. The CDR3 here is CASSQDLTSRAFF. CDR3 DNA: TGTGCCAGCAGCCAAGATTTGACTAGTCGGGCTTTCTTT.

This clonotype was detected many times. The J gene is TRBJ1-2, the V gene TRBV4-2, with 9 bases identical to TRBD1. Germline CDR1 and CDR2: LGHNA and YNFKEQ. The CDR3 is 15 residues long. J lost 4 bases, V lost 0 bases, and 3 bases had no gene match. As DNA, the CDR3 is TGTGCCAGCAGCCAAGATGGGACAGGGTCCTATGGCTACACCTTC. Protein: CASSQDGTGSYGYTF.

This clonotype showed up just a few times. The chain combines TRBV28 with TRBJ2-5; 7 nucleotides align to TRBD2. The CDR3 has 17 amino acids. CDR1 is MDHEN, CDR2 SYDVKM, per germline. V dropped 7 bases and J dropped 3; count of bases not matched to a gene: 17. The CDR3 region has the DNA TGTGCCAGCAACCCGGGGGATGGATGGGCGGGAGAAGAGACCCAGTACTTC. It encodes CASNPGDGWAGEETQYF.

In this sample, this clonotype turned up many times. The J gene is TRBJ1-5, the V gene TRBV6-1; perhaps TRBD1 as D (5 bases). CDR1 MNHNS and CDR2 SASEGT come from the germline V gene. The CDR3 length is 13 residues. Trimming left V 8 bases short and J 4 bases short, with 12 bases between. The CDR3 protein is CASGGTVNQPQHF. CDR3 bases: TGTGCCAGCGGTGGGACGGTTAATCAGCCCCAGCATTTT.

The DNA for the CDR3 is TGTGCCAGCATCTTTTCAGAGAAGTCCTACGAGCAGTACTTC. Its protein product is CASIFSEKSYEQYF. The chain joins TRBV6-1 to TRBJ2-7; D is unclear. CDR1 is MNHNS, CDR2 SASEGT, per germline. V was clipped by 7 bases and J by 1 base, with 14 bases between them. The CDR3 has 14 residues.

This clonotype showed up many times. This chain joins TRBV29-1 and TRBJ2-7; 7 bases fit TRBD1. Losses at the gene ends were 3 bases for V and 0 bases for J; bases not matched to a gene: 8. The CDR3 totals 15 residues. From germline, CDR1 is SQVTM and CDR2 ANQGSEA. CDR3 sequence (DNA): TGCAGCGTTGAGGATGGAACAGGGGTCTCCTACGAGCAGTACTTC. Protein product: CSVEDGTGVSYEQYF.

This clonotype was found many times. The J gene is TRBJ1-1, the V gene TRBV28; D is possibly TRBD1 (6 bases). V dropped 7 bases and J dropped 2 bases, with 14 bases sitting between them. CDR3 length equals 14 residues. In germline, CDR1 is MDHEN, CDR2 SYDVKM. The CDR3 sequence: CASKYRTDNTEAFF. In DNA, the CDR3 is TGTGCCAGCAAATATAGGACAGACAACACTGAAGCTTTCTTT.

This clonotype occurred many times. CDR3 sequence: CASSFGDRDRNTIYF. CDR3 DNA: TGTGCCAGCAGCTTTGGGGACAGGGATCGAAACACCATATATTTT. The gene calls are TRBV7-9 and TRBJ1-3, with 9 bases that match TRBD1. This CDR3 is built from 15 residues. Germline trimming cut 3 bases from V and 5 bases from J; bases unmatched to any gene: 5. CDR1 and CDR2 (germline): SEHNR, FQNEAQ (reference sequence).

There are many counts of this clonotype. The CDR3 DNA is TGTGCCGGAGGACAGTTGAACACTGAAGCTTTCTTT. It translates to CAGGQLNTEAFF. The gene calls are TRBV7-9 and TRBJ1-1; tentatively, D is TRBD1 (6 bases). V shed 11 bases and J shed 0 bases, with 10 bases lying between them. CDR3 length: 12 residues. The germline gives CDR1 SEHNR, CDR2 FQNEAQ (reference sequence).

In its sample, this clonotype was seen a few times. This chain connects TRBV7-9 to TRBJ2-6; no firm D call. Germline lookup yields CDR1 SEHNR and CDR2 FQNEAQ (reference sequence). The V end was cut by 4 bases, the J end by 0 bases, with 10 bases between. The CDR3 totals 16 residues. The CDR3: CASSSPATSGANVLTF. As DNA, the CDR3 is TGTGCCAGCAGCTCCCCTGCTACCTCTGGGGCCAACGTCCTGACTTTC. Full variable domain (missing parts from reference TRBV7-9 and TRBJ2-6): DTGVSQNPRHKITKRGQNVTFRCDPISEHNRLYWYRQTLGQGPEFLTYFQNEAQLEKSRLLSDRFSAERPKGSFSTLEIQRTEQGDSAMYLCASSSPATSGANVLTFGAGSRLTVL.

This clonotype was counted many times. This sequence joins TRBV28 and TRBJ1-5, with 7 bases lining up with TRBD1. Germline assignment: CDR1 MDHEN and CDR2 SYDVKM. The V gene end was trimmed by 2 bases and the J gene end by 2 bases; junction bases not matched to a gene: 3. The CDR3 sequence is 15 residues long. The CDR3 DNA reads as TGTGCCAGCAGTTTACAGGGGGTGGGCAATCAGCCCCAGCATTTT. Its protein product is CASSLQGVGNQPQHF.